A single sample gave rise to the 15 T cell receptor beta chains below, sequenced in a study of cytotoxic CD8 clonotypes in ibrutinib-treated CLL (dated by TCRdb to about 2021). What this sample's time point label stands for: less than 30 months on ibrutinib. The library was prepared using the immunoSEQ multiplex PCR assay. Drawn from immuneACCESS, this table holds only the in-frame rearrangements with V and J called that TCRdb kept. Clones are partly lost; checked studies trace under half to an unresolved V gene and leave the rest unexplained. This sample holds roughly 54,000 clones; roughly three fifths were observed only once. Around 30% of the sample lies in the top ten. The starting material was PBMCs, obtained after 24 months of ibrutinib treatment. The source of these receptors is a human donor with chronic lymphocytic leukemia.

This clone was observed a few times. This rearrangement joins TRBV27 to TRBJ2-1; D not certain. Trimming cost V 0 bases and J 0 bases, with 9 bases left between them. This CDR3 is 16 amino acids long. Per the germline V gene, CDR1 is MNHEY and CDR2 is SMNVEV (reference sequence). The CDR3 spells CASSLSGRTSYNEQFF. In nucleotides, the CDR3 is TGTGCCAGCAGTTTATCGGGCAGGACCTCCTACAATGAGCAGTTCTTC.

The chain uses TRBV14 and TRBJ1-2; tentative D call: TRBD1 (6 bases). Germline CDR1 is SGHDN and CDR2 is FVKESK. Between the trimmed V and J ends, which lost 0 bases and 0 bases, there was a span of 17 bases. This CDR3 has 18 amino acids. Here the CDR3 reads CASSQDEYRWGPNYGYTF. The DNA of the CDR3 is TGTGCCAGCAGCCAAGATGAGTATCGGTGGGGGCCTAACTATGGCTACACCTTC.

The chain joins TRBV7-2 to TRBJ1-6, with a tentative D call TRBD1 (5 bases). This CDR3 contains 14 residues. With 2 bases removed from V and 9 bases from J, the gap between germline ends came to 11 bases. In germline, CDR1 is SGHTA, CDR2 FQGNSA. The chain's CDR3 is CASSLLGGGSPLHF. CDR3 sequence (DNA): TGTGCCAGCAGCTTACTTGGGGGGGGTTCACCCCTCCACTTT.

The gene calls are TRBV18 and TRBJ1-2, with 7 bases lining up with TRBD1. Germline lookup yields CDR1 KGHSH and CDR2 LQKENI. The ends lost 10 bases at V and 3 bases at J; junction bases unmatched: 8. CDR3 length: 13 residues. The CDR3 loop is CATGRTGDYGYTF. The CDR3 nucleotides read TGTGCCACCGGACGTACAGGGGACTATGGCTACACCTTC.

In this sample, this clone turned up many times. The chain combines TRBV15 with TRBJ2-3; no reliable D call. CDR1 and CDR2 from the germline V gene are LNHNV and YYDKDF (reference sequence). V was pared by 5 bases and J by 6 bases, with 15 bases between. This CDR3 is built from 14 residues. CDR3 sequence reads: CATSPGSPPDTQYF. The CDR3 nucleotides read TGTGCCACCAGCCCAGGCTCCCCCCCGGATACGCAGTATTTT.

This chain uses TRBV19 with TRBJ1-5; possibly TRBD1 for D (5 bases). CDR3 length: 13 residues. Germline CDR1 reads LNHDA; CDR2 reads SQIVND (reference sequence). The V and J ends lost 10 bases and 6 bases respectively, with 16 bases between them. For the CDR3, the DNA is TGTGCCACCAGCTGGGACGCCGGTCAGCCCCAGCATTTT. The encoded protein is CATSWDAGQPQHF. Full variable domain (rest looked up from reference TRBV19 and TRBJ1-5): DGGITQSPKYLFRKEGQNVTLSCEQNLNHDAMYWYRQDPGQGLRLIYYSQIVNDFQKGDIAEGYSVSREKKESFPLTVTSAQKNPTAFYLCATSWDAGQPQHFGDGTRLSIL.

The chain is built from TRBV12-5 and TRBJ2-7, with 7 bases fitting TRBD1. Germline trimming cut 6 bases from V and 0 bases from J; bases unmatched to any gene: 5. This CDR3 contains 14 residues. The germline V gene has CDR1 LGHNT and CDR2 FRNRAP. The CDR3 is CASGGTARSYEQYF. CDR3 coding DNA: TGTGCTAGTGGGGGGACAGCTCGCTCCTACGAGCAGTACTTC.

The chain employs TRBV5-1 and TRBJ1-1; D remains unclear. Germline V gives CDR1 SGHRS, CDR2 YFSETQ. V lost 0 bases and J lost 1, with 10 bases in between. The CDR3 runs to 15 residues. This CDR3 is CASSLEAGANTEAFF. CDR3 in DNA: TGCGCCAGCAGCTTGGAAGCAGGCGCGAACACTGAAGCTTTCTTT.

This clone was seen a few times. J is TRBJ2-7 and V is TRBV27; D is unresolved. The CDR3 runs 11 residues. Germline V gene data show CDR1 as MNHEY and CDR2 as SMNVEV (reference sequence). V was pared by 3 bases and J by 5 bases, with 5 bases between. CDR3 DNA: TGTGCCAGCAGTTTCCGGGACGAGCAGTACTTC. This encodes CASSFRDEQYF.

The chain employs TRBV7-2 and TRBJ2-2, with D possibly matching TRBD2 (5 bases). CDR1 and CDR2 from the germline V gene are SGHTA and FQGNSA. This CDR3 is 14 amino acids long. The V end lost 5 bases, the J end lost 7 bases, and 14 bases lay between the germline ends. CDR3 DNA sequence: TGTGCCAGCAGCCCCAGAGGGCTCCGCGGGGAGCTGTTTTTT. Translated, it gives CASSPRGLRGELFF.

The count of this clone is one. The gene calls are TRBV5-1 and TRBJ2-1; D unclear. The CDR3 length is 11 residues. CDR1 is SGHRS, CDR2 YFSETQ, per germline. The ends were cut back, 0 bases at V and 10 bases at J, with 5 bases in the middle. The CDR3: CASSLDREQFF. The CDR3 DNA reads as TGCGCCAGCAGCTTGGACAGAGAGCAGTTCTTC.

This clone has just one count. The chain employs TRBV2 and TRBJ1-5; weak D call: TRBD1 (6 bases). The germline gives CDR1 SNHLY, CDR2 FYNNEI. Deletions cut 8 bases from V and 7 bases from J, with 12 bases between. The CDR3 has 12 residues. In DNA form, the CDR3 reads TGTGCCAGCTCCGGGGGGGCCCAGCCCCAGCATTTT. This codes for CASSGGAQPQHF. The complete variable domain, with remaining parts taken from reference TRBV2 and TRBJ1-5, reads EPEVTQTPSHQVTQMGQEVILRCVPISNHLYFYWYRQILGQKVEFLVSFYNNEISEKSEIFDDQFSVERPDGSNFTLKIRSTKLEDSAMYFCASSGGAQPQHFGDGTRLSIL.

This clone was counted at least ten times. The V gene is TRBV5-1, the J gene TRBJ1-1, with D unclear. The CDR3 sequence is 12 residues long. V was cut by 5 bases and J by 6 bases, with 11 bases left in between. Germline CDR1 SGHRS, CDR2 YFSETQ. The CDR3 DNA reads TGCGCCAGCAGTGAGGGAGTCGCTGAAGCTTTCTTT. Its translation: CASSEGVAEAFF. The complete variable domain, with remaining parts taken from reference TRBV5-1 and TRBJ1-1, reads KAGVTQTPRYLIKTRGQQVTLSCSPISGHRSVSWYQQTPGQGLQFLFEYFSETQRNKGNFPGRFSGRQFSNSRSEMNVSTLELGDSALYLCASSEGVAEAFFGQGTRLTVV.

The gene calls are TRBV19 and TRBJ2-1; tentatively, D is TRBD1 or TRBD2 (5 bases each). Germline V gene sequence: CDR1 LNHDA, CDR2 SQIVND (reference sequence). The CDR3 consists of 16 residues. V lost 8 bases to trimming and J lost 7 bases, with 24 bases between them. The DNA of the CDR3 is TGTGCCAGTTCCCCCTATGGGGGTGGGTTTGAAAATGAGCAGTTCTTC. This encodes CASSPYGGGFENEQFF.

The rearrangement links TRBV5-1 to TRBJ2-7; 9 bases line up with TRBD1. V trimming: 0 bases; J trimming: 2 bases; junction bases outside the gene matches: 9. The CDR3 consists of 17 residues. The germline V gene has CDR1 SGHRS and CDR2 YFSETQ. The chain's CDR3 is CASSLVKYRGPTYEQYF. DNA of the CDR3: TGCGCCAGCAGCTTGGTCAAGTACAGGGGGCCCACCTACGAGCAGTACTTC.